The clone carrying this TCR beta chain has just a few counts. What it binds is not known. The sample belongs to a study of T-cell memory formation after mild COVID-19. On the study more broadly: Among the donors, TCR clusters were largely specific to each donor. Whole-study results and caveats: Day 15 to 85 contractors were CD4/CD8 balanced; later expanders leaned CD4+. Mainly CM and EM harbored the contracting CD4+ clones; mainly EMRA harbored the CD8+ ones.

The 5'RACE method, run with constant-segment primers, produced TCR alpha and TCR beta cDNA libraries (carrying sample barcodes and UMIs). Each CDR3 protein gets one entry after TCRdb re-called the 5' RACE reads with MiXCR. The sample shows about 390,000 distinct CDR3 sequences, roughly 21% of them seen only once. CDR1 is LNHNV, CDR2 YYDKDF, per germline (reference sequence). Deletions cut 0 bases from V and 7 bases from J, with 16 bases between. The CDR3 covers 15 residues. The genes are TRBV15 and TRBJ2-7; D is undetermined. Sequencing was done on a sample of PBMCs or a T cell subset sorted from them (not recorded which). This clonotype originated in an adult woman who had mild COVID-19 (a few samples of this study predate the infection). Cell type and time point are not known. CDR3 bases: TGTGCCACCAGCAGAGATCGAGAACCCAGAGAAGAGCAGTACTTC. This translates into CATSRDREPREEQYF.